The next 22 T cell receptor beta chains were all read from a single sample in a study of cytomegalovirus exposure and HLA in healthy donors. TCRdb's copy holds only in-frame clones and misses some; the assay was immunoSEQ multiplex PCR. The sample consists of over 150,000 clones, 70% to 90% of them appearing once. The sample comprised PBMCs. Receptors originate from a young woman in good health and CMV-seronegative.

The CDR3 sequence is CASCLQGFLINGYTF. CDR3 nucleotide sequence: TGTGCCAGTTGTTTACAGGGATTTTTGATAAATGGCTACACCTTC. The chain joins TRBV19 to TRBJ1-2; possible D gene TRBD1, 6 bases. The V gene's germline CDR1 is LNHDA and CDR2 SQIVND (reference sequence). The length of the CDR3 is 15 residues. Trimming took 8 bases from V and 6 from J, leaving 22 bases between them.

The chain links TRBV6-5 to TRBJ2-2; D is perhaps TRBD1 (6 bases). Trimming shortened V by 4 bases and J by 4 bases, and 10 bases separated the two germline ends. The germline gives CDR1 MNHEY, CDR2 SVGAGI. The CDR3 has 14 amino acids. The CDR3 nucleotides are TGTGCCAGCAGTTCAGGGGATCCCACCGGGGAGCTGTTTTTT. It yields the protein CASSSGDPTGELFF.

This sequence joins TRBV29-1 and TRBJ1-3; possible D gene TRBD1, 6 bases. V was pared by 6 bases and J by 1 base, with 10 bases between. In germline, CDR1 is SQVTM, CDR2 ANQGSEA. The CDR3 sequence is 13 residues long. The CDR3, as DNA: TGCAGCGTGGCAGGGGATTCTGGAAACACCATATATTTT. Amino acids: CSVAGDSGNTIYF.

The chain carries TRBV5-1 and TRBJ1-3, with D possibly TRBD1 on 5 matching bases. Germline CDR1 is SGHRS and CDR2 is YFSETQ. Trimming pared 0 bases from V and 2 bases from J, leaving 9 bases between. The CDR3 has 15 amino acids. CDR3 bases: TGCGCCAGCAGCTTGGAGGGACTACCTGGAAACACCATATATTTT. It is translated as CASSLEGLPGNTIYF.

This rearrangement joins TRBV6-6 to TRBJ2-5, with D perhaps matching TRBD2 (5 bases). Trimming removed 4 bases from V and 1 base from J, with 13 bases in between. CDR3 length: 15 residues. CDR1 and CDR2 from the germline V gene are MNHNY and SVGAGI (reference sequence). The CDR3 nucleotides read TGTGCCAGCAGTTTAGAGGGTCTATCCCAAGAGACCCAGTACTTC. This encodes CASSLEGLSQETQYF.

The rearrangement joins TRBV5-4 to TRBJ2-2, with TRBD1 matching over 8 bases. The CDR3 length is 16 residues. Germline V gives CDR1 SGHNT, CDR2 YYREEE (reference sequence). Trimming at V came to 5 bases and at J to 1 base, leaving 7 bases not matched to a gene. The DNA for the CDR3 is TGTGCCAGCAGTCTAGCCGGGACAGGGAACACCGGGGAGCTGTTTTTT. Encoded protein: CASSLAGTGNTGELFF.

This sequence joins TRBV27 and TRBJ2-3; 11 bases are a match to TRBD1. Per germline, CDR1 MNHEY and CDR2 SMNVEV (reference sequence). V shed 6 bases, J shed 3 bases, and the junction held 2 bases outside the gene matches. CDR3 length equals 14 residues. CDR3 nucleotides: TGTGCCAGCAGCCGGGACAGGGGGACAGATACGCAGTATTTT. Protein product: CASSRDRGTDTQYF.

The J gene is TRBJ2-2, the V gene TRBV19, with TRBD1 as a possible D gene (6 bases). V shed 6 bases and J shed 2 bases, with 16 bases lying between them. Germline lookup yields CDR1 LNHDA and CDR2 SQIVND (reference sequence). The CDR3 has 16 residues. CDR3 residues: CASRTLTGFNTGELFF. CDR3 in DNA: TGTGCCAGTAGAACTCTGACAGGCTTCAACACCGGGGAGCTGTTTTTT.

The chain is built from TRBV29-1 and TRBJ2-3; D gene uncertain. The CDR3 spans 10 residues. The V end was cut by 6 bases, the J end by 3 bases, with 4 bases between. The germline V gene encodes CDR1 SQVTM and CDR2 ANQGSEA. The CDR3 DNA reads TGCAGCGTGCGTACAGATACGCAGTATTTT. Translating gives CSVRTDTQYF.

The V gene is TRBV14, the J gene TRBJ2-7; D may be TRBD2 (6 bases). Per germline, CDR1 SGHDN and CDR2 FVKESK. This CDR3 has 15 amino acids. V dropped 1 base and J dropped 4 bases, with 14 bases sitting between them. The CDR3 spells CASSQGTSRSYEQYF. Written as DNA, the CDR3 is TGTGCCAGCAGCCAAGGCACTAGCAGGTCTTACGAGCAGTACTTC.

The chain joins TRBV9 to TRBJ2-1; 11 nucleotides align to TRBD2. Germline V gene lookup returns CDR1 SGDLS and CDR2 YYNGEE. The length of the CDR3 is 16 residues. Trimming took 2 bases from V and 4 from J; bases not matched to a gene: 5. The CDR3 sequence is CASSVRLAGPYNEQFF. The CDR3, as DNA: TGTGCCAGCAGCGTCCGACTAGCGGGGCCGTACAATGAGCAGTTCTTC.

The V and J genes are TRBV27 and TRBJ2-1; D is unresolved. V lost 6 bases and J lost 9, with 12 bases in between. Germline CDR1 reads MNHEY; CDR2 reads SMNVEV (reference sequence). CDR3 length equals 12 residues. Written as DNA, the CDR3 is TGTGCCAGCAGAAGAAATGCCGGTGAGCAGTTCTTC. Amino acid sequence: CASRRNAGEQFF.

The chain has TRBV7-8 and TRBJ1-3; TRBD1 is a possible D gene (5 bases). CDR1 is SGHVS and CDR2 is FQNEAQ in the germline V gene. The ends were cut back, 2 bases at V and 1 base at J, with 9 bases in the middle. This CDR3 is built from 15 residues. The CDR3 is CASSLQAGSGNTIYF. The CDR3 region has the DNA TGTGCCAGCAGCTTACAGGCAGGGTCTGGAAACACCATATATTTT.

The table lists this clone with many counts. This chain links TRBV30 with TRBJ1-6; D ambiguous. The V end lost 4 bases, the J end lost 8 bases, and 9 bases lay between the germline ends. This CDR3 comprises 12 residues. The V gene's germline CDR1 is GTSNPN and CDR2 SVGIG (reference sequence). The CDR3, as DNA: TGTGCCTGGACCCGAGACTATTCACCCCTCCACTTT. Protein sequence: CAWTRDYSPLHF. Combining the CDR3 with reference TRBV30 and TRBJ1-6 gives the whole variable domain SQTIHQWPATLVQPVGSPLSLECTVEGTSNPNLYWYRQAAGRGLQLLFYSVGIGQISSEVPQNLSASRPQDRQFILSSKKLLLSDSGFYLCAWTRDYSPLHFGNGTRLTVT.

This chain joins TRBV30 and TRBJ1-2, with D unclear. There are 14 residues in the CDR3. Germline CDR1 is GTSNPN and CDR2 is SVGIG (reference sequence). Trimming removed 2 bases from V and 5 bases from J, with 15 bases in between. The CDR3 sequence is CAWSRNPRGYGYTF. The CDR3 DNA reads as TGTGCCTGGAGTAGGAACCCAAGAGGGTATGGCTACACCTTC.

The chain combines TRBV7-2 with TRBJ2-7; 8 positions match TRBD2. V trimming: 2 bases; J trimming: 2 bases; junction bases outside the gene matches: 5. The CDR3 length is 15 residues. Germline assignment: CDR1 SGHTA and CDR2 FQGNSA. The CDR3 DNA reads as TGTGCCAGCAGCTTAATGGGCGGGGGGACCTACGAGCAGTACTTC. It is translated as CASSLMGGGTYEQYF.

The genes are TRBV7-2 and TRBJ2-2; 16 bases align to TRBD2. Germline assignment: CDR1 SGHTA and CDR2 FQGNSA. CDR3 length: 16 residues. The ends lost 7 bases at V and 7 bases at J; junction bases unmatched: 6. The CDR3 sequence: CASIPGLAGGGGELFF. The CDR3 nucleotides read TGTGCCAGCATACCGGGACTAGCGGGAGGGGGCGGGGAGCTGTTTTTT.

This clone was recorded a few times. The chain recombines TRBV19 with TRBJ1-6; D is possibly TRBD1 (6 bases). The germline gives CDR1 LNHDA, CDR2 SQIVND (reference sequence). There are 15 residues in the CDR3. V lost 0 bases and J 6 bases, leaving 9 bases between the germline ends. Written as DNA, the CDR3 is TGTGCCAGTAGTATAGACAGGACAGTTAATTCACCCCTCCACTTT. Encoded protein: CASSIDRTVNSPLHF. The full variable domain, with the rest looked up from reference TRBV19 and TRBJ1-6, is DGGITQSPKYLFRKEGQNVTLSCEQNLNHDAMYWYRQDPGQGLRLIYYSQIVNDFQKGDIAEGYSVSREKKESFPLTVTSAQKNPTAFYLCASSIDRTVNSPLHFGNGTRLTVT.

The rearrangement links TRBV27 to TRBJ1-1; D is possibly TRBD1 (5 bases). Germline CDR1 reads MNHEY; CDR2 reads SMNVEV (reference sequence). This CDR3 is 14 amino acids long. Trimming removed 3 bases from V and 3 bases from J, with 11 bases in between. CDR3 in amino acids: CASSFWVGDTEAFF. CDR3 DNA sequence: TGTGCCAGCAGTTTTTGGGTAGGGGACACTGAAGCTTTCTTT.

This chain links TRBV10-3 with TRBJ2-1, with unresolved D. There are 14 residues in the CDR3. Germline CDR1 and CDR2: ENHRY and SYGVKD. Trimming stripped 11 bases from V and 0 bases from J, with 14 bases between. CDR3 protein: CAAKNSNSYNEQFF. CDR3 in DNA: TGTGCCGCCAAAAACAGCAACTCCTACAATGAGCAGTTCTTC.

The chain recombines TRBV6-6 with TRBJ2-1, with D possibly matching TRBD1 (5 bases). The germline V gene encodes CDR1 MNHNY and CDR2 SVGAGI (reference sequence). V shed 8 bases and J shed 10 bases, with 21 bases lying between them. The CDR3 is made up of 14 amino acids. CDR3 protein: CASHRGRRPEEQFF. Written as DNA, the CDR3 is TGTGCCAGCCATAGGGGCCGCCGGCCAGAAGAGCAGTTCTTC.

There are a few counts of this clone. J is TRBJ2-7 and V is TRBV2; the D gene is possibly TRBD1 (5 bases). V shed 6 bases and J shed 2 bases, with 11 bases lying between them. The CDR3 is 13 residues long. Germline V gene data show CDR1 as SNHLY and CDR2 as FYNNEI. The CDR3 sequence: CASRKDMTYEQYF. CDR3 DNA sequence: TGTGCCAGCAGGAAGGACATGACCTACGAGCAGTACTTC.